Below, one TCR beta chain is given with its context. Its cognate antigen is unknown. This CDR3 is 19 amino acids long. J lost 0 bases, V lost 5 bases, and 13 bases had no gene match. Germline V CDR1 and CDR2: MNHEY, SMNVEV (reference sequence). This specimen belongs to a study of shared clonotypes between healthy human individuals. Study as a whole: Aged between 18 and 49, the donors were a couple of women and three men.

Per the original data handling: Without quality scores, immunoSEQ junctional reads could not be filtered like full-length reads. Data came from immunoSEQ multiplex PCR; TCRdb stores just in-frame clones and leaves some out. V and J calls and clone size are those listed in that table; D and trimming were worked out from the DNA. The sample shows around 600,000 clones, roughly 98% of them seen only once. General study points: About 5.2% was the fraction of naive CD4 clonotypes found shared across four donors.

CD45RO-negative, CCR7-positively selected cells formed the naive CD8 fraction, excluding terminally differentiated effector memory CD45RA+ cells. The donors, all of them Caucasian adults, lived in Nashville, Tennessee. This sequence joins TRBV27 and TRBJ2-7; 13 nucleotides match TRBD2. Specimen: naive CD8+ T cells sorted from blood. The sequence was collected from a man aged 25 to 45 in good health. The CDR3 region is CASSGWTSGSIVSSYEQYF. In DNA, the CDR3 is TGTGCCAGCAGTGGATGGACTAGCGGGAGTATCGTGAGCTCCTACGAGCAGTACTTC.